This T cell receptor (beta chain) was found in a study of CD8 T cells in Susac syndrome. Reverse transcription of about 0.45 to 1 ug RNA used random hexamers. TCRdb passed the immunoSEQ multiplex PCR reads through MiXCR, listing each CDR3 protein once. The table includes about 150,000 distinct CDR3 sequences, roughly 94% detected once. Sequencing of TCR beta drew on CD8+ and CD4+ T cells from blood. Trimming removed 10 bases from V and 3 bases from J; junction bases left unmatched: 9. The CDR3 runs to 15 residues. The source material was CD4+ T cells from PBMCs. V gene TRBV12-3 or TRBV12-4 combines with J gene TRBJ2-1, with 10 bases that match TRBD2. The TCR was taken from a human donor in good health. CDR3 amino acids: CANKRGGFHYNEQFF. The CDR3 DNA follows: TGTGCCAACAAGCGGGGGGGATTCCACTACAATGAGCAGTTCTTC.